Following are 20 T cell receptor beta chains from one sample sequenced in a study of shared clonotypes between healthy human individuals. Clones were sequenced by immunoSEQ multiplex PCR, and TCRdb holds only the in-frame ones, with some missing. The sample lists 2 million to 3 million clones, roughly 93% occurring once. The sample consisted of naive CD4+ T cells from PBMCs. The subset: CD45RA+ positively selected. The receptors originated from a man in his late teens or twenties in good health. Some clones in this sample may be carry-over from other donors' samples.

This clone was recorded a few times. The chain carries TRBV4-1 and TRBJ1-4; 8 nucleotides line up with TRBD1. This CDR3 is built from 15 residues. V lost 1 base and J lost 4; bases outside the gene matches: 2. CDR1 and CDR2 from the germline V gene are MGHRA and YSYEKL. In DNA, the CDR3 is TGCGCCAGCAGCCAAGGGACAGGGAGTAATGAAAAACTGTTTTTT. Protein product: CASSQGTGSNEKLFF.

The V and J genes are TRBV19 and TRBJ2-1; TRBD1 aligns across 9 bases. Germline CDR1 and CDR2: LNHDA and SQIVND (reference sequence). Trimming cost V 3 bases and J 5 bases; bases outside gene matches: 2. The CDR3 contains 14 residues. CDR3 sequence (DNA): TGTGCCAGTAGTATCGGACAGGGGAACAATGAGCAGTTCTTC. This translates into CASSIGQGNNEQFF.

The chain links TRBV28 to TRBJ2-4; either TRBD1 or TRBD2 may fit D (5 bases each). The germline V and J ends were trimmed by 4 bases and 11 bases, with 15 bases remaining between them. CDR3 size: 13 residues. Looked up from germline, CDR1 is MDHEN and CDR2 is SYDVKM. This CDR3 is CASSSPDRAVQYF. The DNA of the CDR3 is TGTGCCAGCAGTTCACCTGACAGAGCGGTTCAGTACTTC.

Comment on this clone: Other nucleotide sequences in the sample specify the same CDR3. This chain connects TRBV5-1 to TRBJ2-4; D is ambiguous. CDR1 and CDR2 (germline): SGHRS, YFSETQ. V was pared by 0 bases and J by 0 bases, with 4 bases between. The length of the CDR3 is 14 residues. The CDR3 here is CASSLGVAKNIQYF. CDR3 nucleotide sequence: TGCGCCAGCAGCTTGGGGGTAGCCAAAAACATTCAGTACTTC. Drawing the rest from reference TRBV5-1 and TRBJ2-4, the complete variable domain is KAGVTQTPRYLIKTRGQQVTLSCSPISGHRSVSWYQQTPGQGLQFLFEYFSETQRNKGNFPGRFSGRQFSNSRSEMNVSTLELGDSALYLCASSLGVAKNIQYFGAGTRLSVL.

A single count supports this clone. The V call is TRBV19, the J call TRBJ2-2; TRBD1 agrees at 10 bases. Germline-derived CDR1 and CDR2 are LNHDA and SQIVND (reference sequence). With V trimmed by 8 bases and J by 7 bases, 13 bases remained unmatched. This CDR3 contains 16 residues. CDR3 DNA: TGTGCCAGTTGTCACCAGGACAGGGGGTATTACGGGGAGCTGTTTTTT. Protein: CASCHQDRGYYGELFF.

The chain couples TRBV2 to TRBJ2-3; TRBD1 aligns across 8 bases. CDR1 and CDR2 from the germline V gene are SNHLY and FYNNEI. The CDR3 runs to 15 residues. Trimming took 4 bases from V and 2 from J; bases not matched to a gene: 5. The CDR3 coding sequence is TGTGCCAGCAGTGTAAACAGGGGGTCCACAGATACGCAGTATTTT. It translates to CASSVNRGSTDTQYF.

The V call is TRBV6-5, the J call TRBJ2-1, with D possibly being TRBD2 (6 bases). CDR1 and CDR2 from the germline V gene are MNHEY and SVGAGI. CDR3 length: 15 amino acids. The germline V and J ends were trimmed by 3 bases and 3 bases, with 12 bases remaining between them. The CDR3 sequence is CASSYRRGNYNEQFF. As DNA, the CDR3 is TGTGCCAGCAGTTATCGTCGCGGGAACTACAATGAGCAGTTCTTC.

This rearrangement joins TRBV4-2 to TRBJ2-7; perhaps TRBD2 as D (6 bases). V lost 0 bases and J lost 2, with 14 bases in between. This CDR3 contains 16 residues. Per the germline V gene, CDR1 is LGHNA and CDR2 is YNFKEQ. The CDR3 sequence: CASSQDGTSRTYEQYF. Written as DNA, the CDR3 is TGTGCCAGCAGCCAAGATGGAACTAGCCGTACCTACGAGCAGTACTTC.

The count of this clone is one. The J gene is TRBJ2-1, the V gene TRBV7-3, with 10 bases identical to TRBD1. Germline V CDR1 and CDR2: SGHTA, FQGTGA. This CDR3 contains 12 residues. The ends lost 8 bases at V and 9 bases at J; junction bases unmatched: 4. The CDR3 loop is CASGQGGTEQFF. CDR3 sequence (DNA): TGTGCCAGCGGACAGGGGGGTACTGAGCAGTTCTTC.

The V and J genes are TRBV11-1 and TRBJ2-1; 7 nucleotides match TRBD2. The CDR3 covers 16 residues. Looked up from germline, CDR1 is SGHAT and CDR2 is FQDESV (reference sequence). Trimming cost V 3 bases and J 6 bases; bases outside gene matches: 11. The CDR3 loop is CASSFAGTTALNEQFF. In DNA, the CDR3 is TGTGCCAGCAGCTTTGCTGGGACTACAGCCCTCAATGAGCAGTTCTTC.

The CDR3 DNA follows: TGTGCCAGCAGCCCAGGGACAACAGGCTCTGGAAACACCATATATTTT. As protein: CASSPGTTGSGNTIYF. The rearrangement links TRBV7-7 to TRBJ1-3, with a tentative D call TRBD1 (6 bases). This CDR3 has 16 amino acids. Germline-derived CDR1 and CDR2 are SSHAT and FNYEAQ (reference sequence). The germline V and J ends were trimmed by 5 bases and 0 bases, with 14 bases remaining between them. Variable domain in full (rest from reference TRBV7-7 and TRBJ1-3): GAGVSQSPRYKVTKRGQDVTLRCDPISSHATLYWYQQALGQGPEFLTYFNYEAQPDKSGLPSDRFSAERPEGSISTLTIQRTEQRDSAMYRCASSPGTTGSGNTIYFGEGSWLTVV.

J is TRBJ2-3 and V is TRBV5-6; 12 positions match TRBD2. There are 17 residues in the CDR3. Germline-derived CDR1 and CDR2 are SGHDT and YYEEEE. The trim removed 4 bases at V and 3 bases at J, leaving 9 bases unmatched. The CDR3 region has the DNA TGTGCCAGCAGCCGAAGGACTAGCGGGATAGTAACAGATACGCAGTATTTT. Encoded protein: CASSRRTSGIVTDTQYF.

This clone is a singleton in its sample. The chain is built from TRBV9 and TRBJ1-4; 8 bases agree with TRBD1. V shed 4 bases, J shed 0 bases, and the junction held 2 bases outside the gene matches. The germline CDR1 and CDR2 sequences are SGDLS and YYNGEE. The CDR3 has 15 residues. The CDR3 loop is CASSKGQATNEKLFF. The CDR3 DNA reads as TGTGCCAGCAGCAAGGGACAGGCAACTAATGAAAAACTGTTTTTT.

J is TRBJ1-6 and V is TRBV7-9, with D perhaps TRBD1 (6 bases). Germline lookup yields CDR1 SEHNR and CDR2 FQNEAQ (reference sequence). This CDR3 spans 16 amino acids. V dropped 4 bases and J dropped 8 bases, with 18 bases sitting between them. CDR3 sequence (DNA): TGTGCCAGCAGCTCCGGGGGGCCTTCCCTCCATTCACCCCTCCACTTT. Amino acid sequence: CASSSGGPSLHSPLHF. The entire variable domain, with the rest obtained from reference TRBV7-9 and TRBJ1-6, is as follows: DTGVSQNPRHKITKRGQNVTFRCDPISEHNRLYWYRQTLGQGPEFLTYFQNEAQLEKSRLLSDRFSAERPKGSFSTLEIQRTEQGDSAMYLCASSSGGPSLHSPLHFGNGTRLTVT.

The chain carries TRBV28 and TRBJ2-7, with unresolved D. With 7 bases removed from V and 0 bases from J, the gap between germline ends came to 16 bases. Germline CDR1 is MDHEN and CDR2 is SYDVKM. CDR3 length equals 15 residues. CDR3 coding DNA: TGTGCCAGCAATATCCTCGACGGTCCCTCCTACGAGCAGTACTTC. Its protein product is CASNILDGPSYEQYF. Based on the CDR3 plus reference TRBV28 and TRBJ2-7, the full variable domain is DVKVTQSSRYLVKRTGEKVFLECVQDMDHENMFWYRQDPGLGLRLIYFSYDVKMKEKGDIPEGYSVSREKKERFSLILESASTNQTSMYLCASNILDGPSYEQYFGPGTRLTVT.

This clone was seen just once. This rearrangement joins TRBV6-5 to TRBJ2-7; 7 bases are a match to TRBD1. J gave up 3 bases and V 2 bases, and 4 bases lay outside the gene matches. CDR1 MNHEY and CDR2 SVGAGI come from the germline V gene. The CDR3 is 14 residues long. DNA for the CDR3: TGTGCCAGCAGTTACGGGGGACAGTACTACGAGCAGTACTTC. The encoded protein is CASSYGGQYYEQYF.

The chain links TRBV6-5 to TRBJ2-1, with TRBD2 matching over 8 bases. CDR1 is MNHEY and CDR2 is SVGAGI in the germline V gene. This CDR3 is built from 13 residues. Trimming removed 5 bases from V and 15 bases from J; junction bases left unmatched: 12. CDR3 DNA sequence: TGTGCCAGCAGTACCCCCCCCCGGGAGGGCCTGTTCTTC. The encoded protein is CASSTPPREGLFF.

This clone has a single count. The gene calls are TRBV27 and TRBJ2-5, with D uncertain. Trimming stripped 4 bases from V and 5 bases from J, with 17 bases between. Germline values: CDR1 MNHEY, CDR2 SMNVEV (reference sequence). The CDR3 contains 15 residues. The CDR3 reads CASSSRRVRVETQYF. The CDR3 region has the DNA TGTGCCAGCAGTTCCCGCCGAGTCAGAGTGGAGACCCAGTACTTC.

The J gene is TRBJ2-1, the V gene TRBV5-8; 11 bases are shared with TRBD2. The germline gives CDR1 SGHTS, CDR2 YDEGEE. The trim removed 4 bases at V and 12 bases at J, leaving 9 bases unmatched. CDR3 length: 14 residues. CDR3 sequence (DNA): TGTGCCAGCAGCCTTAGCGGGAGGGCCTCAGGGCAGTTCTTC. This encodes CASSLSGRASGQFF.

The chain carries TRBV28 and TRBJ1-5; 10 nucleotides agree with TRBD1. CDR3 size: 16 residues. CDR1 MDHEN and CDR2 SYDVKM come from the germline V gene. V gave up 6 bases and J gave up 5 bases; unmatched junction bases: 10. The CDR3 sequence: CASRNRDRGSYQPQHF. In DNA, the CDR3 is TGTGCCAGCAGAAACCGGGACAGGGGATCCTATCAGCCCCAGCATTTT.